A single T cell receptor beta chain is shown here with its context. This clone came up once. The antigen this receptor binds is unknown. No much larger clone exists at a distance of one base, and base qualities are not known. The library was made by the immunoSEQ multiplex PCR assay. The multiplex PCR relied on a mix of 60 forward primers for TCR Vbeta segments and 13 reverse primers for TCR Jbeta segments. A multiplex PCR assay on genomic DNA amplified the CDR3 region of rearranged TCR beta genes. The amplified TCR beta libraries were sequenced on the Illumina HiSeq System as 87-base-pair reads. From the authors' description of their analysis: A later analysis tallied some 79 million unique TCR beta chains across the 666 repertoires, and about 10 million of those chains were shared by two or more donors. To remove PCR and sequencing errors, raw reads were error-corrected and collapsed into unique sequences using a nearest-neighbor algorithm that merged closely related sequences. To assign V, D and J gene segments, CDR3 sequences were aligned to IMGT reference sequences. Each retained sequence needed at least a six-nucleotide match to both a V gene segment and a J gene segment. Rearrangements were classified as productive when the CDR3 lacked stop codons and remained in frame with V and J, and all other rearrangements were classified as non-productive. CDR3 was defined by IMGT convention, running from the second conserved V-encoded cysteine to the conserved J-encoded phenylalanine. The earlier analysis of about 610 of the donors excluded any sequence lacking an unambiguous match to a single V gene segment. In an earlier analysis of approximately 590 of the donors, a V segment was called functional when productive rearrangements were above 56.7%, and segregating when the standard deviation between donors exceeded 5%. To diagnose cytomegalovirus status from the catalog of TCR beta chain sequences, a statistical classification framework was built. In a later analysis, V and J genes were assigned by comparing TCR nucleotide sequences against IMGT/GENE-DB human TR gene sequences. In a later analysis, CDR3 sequences and most-parsimonious VDJ recombination scenarios were assigned using the TCRdist pipeline. In a later analysis, each TCR beta chain was defined by its CDR3 amino acid sequence together with its V-gene family, and reads without a unique V-gene family were excluded. As a way to deal with suspected cross-contamination and a sequencing artifact, a later analysis dropped hundreds of nucleotide sequences that were highly shared and had low generation probability. A later analysis calculated a clonal expansion index for each public chain from normalized within-repertoire ranks of inferred template counts. Generation probabilities in a later analysis came from a VDJ recombination model fitted to out-of-frame rearrangements, and those results were checked against IGoR. Hypergeometric tests were used in a later analysis to score TCR-TCR, TCR-HLA and TCR-CMV co-occurrence, with a repertoire-size bias correction applied to the TCR pairs. In a later analysis, false discovery rates were estimated by permuting HLA or CMV assignments 20 times. In a later analysis, co-occurring TCRs were grouped with DBSCAN, and TCRdist sequence similarity was added when clustering was performed within HLA-allele-positive subsets. Repertoires with fewer than 30,000 or more than 120,000 public chains were left out of co-occurrence clustering, as were about five repertoires with anomalous nucleotide sharing. TCRdb carries this immuneACCESS record with in-frame sequences only. Its versions omit some clonotypes, under half of them owing to an unresolved V gene in the studies checked, with the rest unexplained. V, J and clone size were drawn from that table, and D and trimming were deduced from the DNA. A total of about 190,000 clones appear in this sample, roughly 80% of them only once. The top ten hold 1.5% to 2% of the sample.

CDR1 SGHTA and CDR2 FQGNSA were looked up in the germline V gene. V was cut back by 5 bases and J by 0 bases, leaving a gap of 16 bases between them. Taken from cysteine to phenylalanine, the CDR3 has 16 residues. Kept here is only the CDR3 DNA, which spans 48 bases and is read in frame from base 1. The data belong to a study of cytomegalovirus exposure and HLA in healthy donors (dated by TCRdb to about 2017). A note on the overall study: An earlier analysis of approximately 550 of the donors reported 250 to 300 Gb of sequence data and roughly 100 million unique TCR beta sequences from 150 million to 200 million T cells. Rather than drawing on any new phenotypic data, the later analysis identified candidate immune exposures from TCR beta sequences and the way those sequences occurred across donors. HLA typing covered class I and class II loci at four-digit resolution. The aim of the study was to test whether cataloging public T cell receptors could identify signatures of past pathogen exposure. Of the roughly 410 genotyped donors, less than 85% were placed in the genetic ancestry cluster associated with self-reported Caucasian donors. An earlier analysis of some 600 of the donors applied high-throughput TCR beta sequencing to assess whether each TCR beta V gene segment acted as functional or pseudogenic. A handful of DR-DQ haplotypes were handled as single units for association and clustering because linkage in the cohort was strong. Genome-wide SNP genotypes for about 65% of the roughly 700 donors were used in a later genetic analysis, which treated that subset as a discovery cohort. An early release that covered some 630 HLA-typed donors contained approximately 320 gigabases of sequencing data and 70 million to 100 million unique TCR sequences. Among 300 to 500 genotyped donors of the cohort, an average of around 240,000 unique TCR beta nucleotide sequences was sequenced per donor, of which roughly 18% were non-productive. The number of typed donors differed by locus: about 620-630 for A, B, C, DRB1 and DQB1; 500 to 550 for DQA1; about 600 for DPA1; and approximately 450 for DPB1. Every discovery cohort repertoire had been produced on one sequencing platform. The T cell repertoires of under 750 subjects were profiled by immunosequencing and related to cytomegalovirus serostatus. The study combined high-throughput TCR immunosequencing, statistical association of individual TCRs with disease status, and machine learning to predict cytomegalovirus infection status. A separate validation cohort of some 130 different subjects was used in addition to the approximately 670-subject first cohort. A later analysis re-examined previously published TCR beta repertoires from more than 600 donors and added high-resolution HLA genotyping to investigate patterns of TCR occurrence. Donor age, sex, ethnicity and CMV serostatus were compiled alongside the repertoire data.

Overall results and qualifications from the work: Cytomegalovirus status was reported to be diagnosed by the classifier with high specificity and sensitivity in both the original and validation cohorts. Broadly in line with IMGT annotations, most TCR beta V segments showed up in productive rearrangements about 87% or about 30% of the time in an earlier analysis of 587 of the donors. A further reported finding was that TCR beta sequences accurately predicted the HLA-A and HLA-B alleles for most subjects in the first cohort. In a later analysis, most CMV-associated TCR beta chains were found to appear HLA-restricted, with HLA associations seemingly driven largely by CMV exposure. Correlated functional status among segregating V segments might be attributable to linkage disequilibrium, but an unknown experimental factor could not be ruled out. A later analysis reported that several top co-occurrence clusters appeared linked to parvovirus B19, influenza, CMV and Epstein-Barr virus. Only TCR beta chains were sequenced in this cohort, and the absence of alpha or paired-chain data limited detectable features. An association between a missense DCLRE1C variant and V-gene and J-gene trimming of TCR beta chains was found in a later genetic analysis and replicated in an independent cohort. Because HLA typing was missing for some donors at each locus, association tests included only the typed subset. The presence/absence analyses assumed that sequencing depth was roughly uniform across donors, and that assumption may not be true. The only immune exposure information available for the cohort was CMV serostatus. A total of 150 or so TCR beta chains were listed by the study as associated with cytomegalovirus. The authors suggested that the approach could potentially be generalized to other disease states and immunological phenotypes. Specific HLA alleles were associated with 16,951 TCR beta sequences at a false discovery rate of 0.05 in a later analysis. According to a later analysis, TCR association rates differed among HLA loci, with DRB1 alleles showing the most associated TCRs and HLA-C alleles showing the fewest. In vitro tests confirmed that three of the cytomegalovirus-associated TCR beta chains recognize cytomegalovirus antigens. When HLA alleles, especially DR and DQ, strongly co-occurred, attributing TCR associations to individual alleles was difficult. While some public TCRs were present in many individuals, most TCR sequences turned up only very rarely across donors. Some IMGT-functional V segments, including TRBV6-2 and TRBV6-3, could not be told apart with the 87-base-pair reads, so those segments were excluded. Compared with equally common non-associated chains, HLA-associated TCR beta chains in a later analysis were more clonally expanded and had lower generation probabilities. A cluster of highly shared sequence variants was judged likely to represent a technical artifact of the sequencing pipeline. Approximately 16 rarely observed V segments, including chromosome 9 orphons, were excluded from the earlier analysis of about 610 of the donors because counts were too low. Compared with the roughly 700-donor mean, donors in an Asian-associated ancestry cluster had fewer N-insertions in productive TCRs, according to a later genetic analysis.

In total, over 600 healthy bone marrow donors made up the cohort. At the time of sampling, every cohort member was nominally healthy, though immune exposures that went unrecorded were likely present. The donor tested CMV seronegative and was one of the 352 seronegative cohort members. A peripheral blood sample was provided by each donor, and peripheral blood mononuclear cells were used for TCR beta sequencing. Genomic DNA extraction from the blood cell samples was performed with the Qiagen DNeasy Blood Extraction Kit. The sequence is built from TRBV7-2 and TRBJ2-5; 5 matching bases give a weak D call of TRBD2. This receptor was obtained from a woman younger than 30 in good health and CMV-seronegative. Sample: PBMCs. This receptor carries the CDR3 CASSPTERWYQETQYF. In nucleotides, the sequence is TGTGCCAGCAGCCCCACGGAGCGGTGGTACCAAGAGACCCAGTACTTC.